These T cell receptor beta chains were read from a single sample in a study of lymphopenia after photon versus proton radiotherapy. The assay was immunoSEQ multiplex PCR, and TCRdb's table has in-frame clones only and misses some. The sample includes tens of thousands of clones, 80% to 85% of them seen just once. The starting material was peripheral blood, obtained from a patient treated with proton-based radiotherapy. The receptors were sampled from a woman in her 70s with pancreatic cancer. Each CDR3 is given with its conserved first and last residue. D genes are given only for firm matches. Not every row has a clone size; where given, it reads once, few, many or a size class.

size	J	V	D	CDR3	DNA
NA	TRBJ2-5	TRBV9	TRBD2	CASSVVPGGETQYF	TGTGCCAGCAGCGTAGTTCCCGGGGGGGAGACCCAGTACTTC
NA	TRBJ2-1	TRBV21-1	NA	CASSKPPDSYNEQFF	TGTGCCAGCAGCAAACCCCCCGACAGCTACAATGAGCAGTTCTTC
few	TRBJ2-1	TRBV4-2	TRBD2	CASSRGTSGYNEQFF	TGTGCCAGCAGCCGGGGGACTAGCGGCTACAATGAGCAGTTCTTC
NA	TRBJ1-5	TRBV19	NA	CASLTTTWGNNQPQHF	TGTGCCAGTCTAACTACTACCTGGGGAAACAATCAGCCCCAGCATTTT
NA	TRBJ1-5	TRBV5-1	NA	CASSLEGRGTQPQHF	TGCGCCAGCAGCTTGGAGGGAAGGGGCACACAGCCCCAGCATTTT
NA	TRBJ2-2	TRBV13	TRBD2	CASSLILAASPGELFF	TGTGCCAGCAGCTTAATCCTAGCGGCGAGCCCCGGGGAGCTGTTTTTT
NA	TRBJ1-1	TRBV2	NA	CASSESGPRTEAFF	TGTGCCAGCAGTGAGTCGGGCCCGAGGACTGAAGCTTTCTTT
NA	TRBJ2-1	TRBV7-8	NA	CASSLLAVTSSYNEQFF	TGTGCCAGCAGCTTACTAGCAGTAACGAGCTCCTACAATGAGCAGTTCTTC
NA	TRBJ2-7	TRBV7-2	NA	CASSLDSASYEQYF	TGTGCCAGCAGCTTAGATTCGGCGTCCTACGAGCAGTACTTC
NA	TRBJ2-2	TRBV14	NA	CASSHLRQGPGELFF	TGTGCCAGCAGCCACCTTCGGCAGGGGCCCGGGGAGCTGTTTTTT
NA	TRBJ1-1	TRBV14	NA	CASSQVQGGGSEAFF	TGTGCCAGCAGCCAAGTACAAGGAGGGGGGTCTGAAGCTTTCTTT
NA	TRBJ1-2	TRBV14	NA	CASSQDRGGHGYTF	TGTGCCAGCAGCCAAGATCGCGGGGGCCATGGCTACACCTTC
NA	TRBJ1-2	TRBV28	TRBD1	CASSSGDRGYGYTF	TGTGCCAGCAGTTCAGGGGACAGAGGCTATGGCTACACCTTC
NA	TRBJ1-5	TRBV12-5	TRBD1	CASGLVRGTGDLSNQPQHF	TGTGCTAGTGGTTTGGTACGAGGAACAGGGGACCTTAGCAATCAGCCCCAGCATTTT
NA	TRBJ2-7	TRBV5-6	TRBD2	CASSRSMGLADNYEQYF	TGTGCCAGCAGCCGGAGCATGGGACTAGCGGACAACTACGAGCAGTACTTC
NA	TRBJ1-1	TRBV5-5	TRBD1	CASYPTGVSSTEAFF	TGTGCCAGCTACCCGACAGGGGTATCGTCCACTGAAGCTTTCTTT
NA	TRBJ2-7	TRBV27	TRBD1	CASSLNRGEYEQYF	TGTGCCAGCAGTTTAAACAGGGGGGAATACGAGCAGTACTTC
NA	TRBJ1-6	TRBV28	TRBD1	CASSGQGSYSSPLHF	TGTGCCAGCAGTGGACAGGGGAGTTATAGTTCACCCCTCCACTTT
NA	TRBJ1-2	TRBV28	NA	CAIPDRTDIQGGYTF	TGTGCCATCCCGGATAGGACAGACATTCAAGGCGGCTACACCTTC
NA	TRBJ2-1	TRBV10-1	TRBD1	CASSGGPGQGSSYNEQFF	TGCGCCAGCAGTGGGGGACCGGGACAGGGGAGCTCCTACAATGAGCAGTTCTTC
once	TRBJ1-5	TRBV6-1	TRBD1	CASSEDRGSQPQHF	TGTGCCAGCAGCGAAGACAGGGGGAGTCAGCCCCAGCATTTT
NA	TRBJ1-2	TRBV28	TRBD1	CASRPRGRGLGYTF	TGTGCCAGCAGACCCCGGGGGAGGGGGCTGGGCTACACCTTC
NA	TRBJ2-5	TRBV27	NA	CASSLSGGQMKETQYF	TGTGCCAGCAGTTTATCCGGGGGGCAGATGAAGGAGACCCAGTACTTC
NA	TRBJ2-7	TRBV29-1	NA	CSVDYEQYF	TGCAGCGTGGACTACGAGCAGTACTTC
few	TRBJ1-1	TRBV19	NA	CASSKGGSNTEAFF	TGTGCCAGTAGTAAAGGAGGGTCGAACACTGAAGCTTTCTTT
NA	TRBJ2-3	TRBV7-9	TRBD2	CAGGLAGMDTQYF	TGTGCCGGGGGACTAGCGGGAATGGATACGCAGTATTTT
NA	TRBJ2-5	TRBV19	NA	CASRGDPSSSQYF	TGTGCCAGTCGAGGGGACCCCAGTTCGTCCCAGTACTTC
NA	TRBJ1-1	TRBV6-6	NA	CASTRTEGTEAFF	TGTGCCAGCACCCGGACCGAGGGGACTGAAGCTTTCTTT
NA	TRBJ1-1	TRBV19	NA	CASSVQTGFLAEAFF	TGTGCCAGTAGTGTGCAAACAGGGTTTCTCGCTGAAGCTTTCTTT
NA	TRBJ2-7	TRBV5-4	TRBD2	CASSFSGRAPEQYF	TGTGCCAGCAGCTTTAGCGGGAGGGCGCCCGAGCAGTACTTC
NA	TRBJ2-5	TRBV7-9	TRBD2	CASSKLGLAGVETQYF	TGTGCCAGCAGCAAACTAGGACTAGCGGGAGTCGAGACCCAGTACTTC
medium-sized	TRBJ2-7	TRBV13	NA	CASSLSAYEQYF	TGTGCCAGCAGCTTAAGCGCCTACGAGCAGTACTTC
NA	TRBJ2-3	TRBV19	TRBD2	CASSIGRLAGVADTQYF	TGTGCCAGTAGTATAGGCCGGCTAGCGGGAGTGGCAGATACGCAGTATTTT
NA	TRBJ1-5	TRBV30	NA	CAWSVRLRGNQPQHF	TGTGCCTGGAGTGTACGTCTGAGGGGCAATCAGCCCCAGCATTTT
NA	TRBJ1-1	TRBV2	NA	CASRPDDRRDTEAFF	TGTGCCAGCAGGCCGGACGATCGAAGAGACACTGAAGCTTTCTTT
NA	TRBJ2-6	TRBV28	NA	CASQGSGANVLTF	TGTGCCAGCCAGGGGTCTGGGGCCAACGTCCTGACTTTC
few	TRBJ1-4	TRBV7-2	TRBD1	CASSPDRGNEKLFF	TGTGCCAGCAGCCCGGACAGGGGAAATGAAAAACTGTTTTTT